These 14 T cell receptor beta chains share one sample of origin, sequenced in a study of metastatic and nonmetastatic thyroid tumors. Ahead of thyroid surgery, no patient had received treatment of any kind. TCRdb used MiXCR to call clones anew from the PCR reads. The table lists around 53,000 clones, approximately 17% of them singletons. The material sequenced was blood. These receptors all stem from a female donor with papillary thyroid cancer or a benign thyroid nodule (not recorded which). Some clones in this sample may be carry-over from other donors' samples.

The chain carries TRBV29-1 and TRBJ2-1; 7 bases fit TRBD2. The CDR3 sequence is 16 residues long. V lost 0 bases to trimming and J lost 1 base; unmatched junction nucleotides: 6. Germline CDR1 reads SQVTM; CDR2 reads ANQGSEA. The CDR3 DNA is TGCAGCGTTGAAGATCCCGGGAGGACGTCCTACAATGAGCAGTTCTTC. It specifies CSVEDPGRTSYNEQFF.

This chain joins TRBV19 and TRBJ2-2, with TRBD1 matching over 8 bases. The CDR3 loop spans 14 amino acids. Germline CDR1 and CDR2: LNHDA and SQIVND (reference sequence). V lost 6 bases and J lost 5; bases outside the gene matches: 5. CDR3 sequence: CASRGTGGTGELFF. CDR3 DNA sequence: TGTGCCAGTAGGGGGACAGGAGGGACCGGGGAGCTGTTTTTT.

This clone has at least ten counts. The DNA for the CDR3 is TGTGCCATCAGTGAACGGGACAGGGGGTATGGCTACACCTTC. This sequence encodes CAISERDRGYGYTF. The V gene is TRBV10-3, the J gene TRBJ1-2, with 11 bases aligning to TRBD1. Germline V gene lookup returns CDR1 ENHRY and CDR2 SYGVKD. This CDR3 region has 14 residues. V was clipped by 3 bases and J by 5 bases; unmatched bases: 2.

A few counts support this clone. A much larger clone is a single base away; this may be a read error. The CDR3 sequence is CASSFSLAGVNETQYF. As DNA, the CDR3 is TGTGCTAGCAGCTTTAGTCTAGCGGGAGTCAACGAGACCCAGTACTTC. The chain links TRBV7-7 to TRBJ2-5; 10 positions agree with TRBD2. The CDR3 consists of 16 residues. Looked up from germline, CDR1 is SSHAT and CDR2 is FNYEAQ (reference sequence).

The rearrangement uses TRBV18 and TRBJ2-2, with 11 bases lining up with TRBD2. V trimming: 6 bases; J trimming: 6 bases; junction bases outside the gene matches: 9. The CDR3 is 16 residues long. CDR1 and CDR2 (germline): KGHSH, LQKENI. The CDR3 region is CASSLRLAGSPGELFF. CDR3 nucleotide sequence: TGTGCCAGCTCTCTCCGACTAGCGGGATCCCCCGGGGAGCTGTTTTTT.

Notes on this clone: A junction boundary mismatches the germline segment, possibly from a read error. The chain has TRBV18 and TRBJ1-4; possibly TRBD1 for D (6 bases). CDR3 size: 14 residues. CDR1 KGHSH and CDR2 LQKENI come from the germline V gene. The CDR3: CASSRNRVEEKLFF. In DNA form, the CDR3 reads TGCGCCAGCTCACGAAACAGGGTGGAAGAAAAACTGTTTTTT.

This clone was counted only a few times. The V and J genes are TRBV12-3 or TRBV12-4 and TRBJ1-2; D not resolved. V dropped 7 bases and J dropped 0 bases, with 15 bases sitting between them. The CDR3 is 15 amino acids. The CDR3 here is CASTLVDMPNYGYTF. CDR3 DNA: TGTGCCAGCACCTTGGTCGACATGCCTAACTATGGCTACACCTTC.

There are many counts of this clone. J is TRBJ1-5 and V is TRBV19; D unresolved. V was shortened by 4 bases and J by 3 bases, with 13 bases between the two germline ends. From germline, CDR1 is LNHDA and CDR2 SQIVND (reference sequence). The CDR3 spans 15 residues. The CDR3 DNA follows: TGTGCCAGTAGTAAGGAGTCAAGGTACAATCAGCCCCAGCATTTT. Translating it yields CASSKESRYNQPQHF.

This clone came up many times. This chain connects TRBV7-2 to TRBJ1-2; a weak D match, TRBD1 (5 bases). The CDR3 is made up of 14 amino acids. Germline V gene data show CDR1 as SGHTA and CDR2 as FQGNSA. V was clipped by 5 bases and J by 8 bases, with 18 bases between them. CDR3 residues: CASSKDTQRRGYTF. In nucleotides, the CDR3 is TGTGCCAGCAGCAAGGACACCCAACGACGGGGCTACACCTTC.

Many counts were recorded for this clone. This sequence joins TRBV29-1 and TRBJ2-3, with D tentatively TRBD1 (6 bases). Germline lookup yields CDR1 SQVTM and CDR2 ANQGSEA. V lost 2 bases and J lost 1, with 10 bases in between. The CDR3 extends over 14 amino acids. The CDR3: CSVETGLGTDTQYF. The CDR3 bases are TGCAGCGTTGAAACAGGGTTGGGCACAGATACGCAGTATTTT.

In its sample, this clone was seen many times. The CDR3 here is CASRRAGSLNQPQHF. CDR3 coding DNA: TGTGCCAGCAGAAGAGCTGGATCGCTCAATCAGCCCCAGCATTTT. The chain carries TRBV28 and TRBJ1-5; D is uncertain. CDR3 length: 15 amino acids. The germline V gene has CDR1 MDHEN and CDR2 SYDVKM. The V end was cut by 6 bases, the J end by 3 bases, with 15 bases between.

This clone was detected many times. This chain links TRBV19 with TRBJ2-1, with TRBD2 matching 7 bases. This CDR3 has 12 amino acids. V lost 5 bases, J lost 10 bases, and 5 bases stayed unmatched. Germline CDR1 is LNHDA and CDR2 is SQIVND (reference sequence). CDR3 sequence (DNA): TGTGCCAGTAGTCCCTTCGGGGGGGAGCAGTTCTTC. Translating it yields CASSPFGGEQFF.

V and J are TRBV6-1 and TRBJ1-2; D is possibly TRBD1 (5 bases). Trimming left V 7 bases short and J 5 bases short, with 14 bases between. Germline CDR1 is MNHNS and CDR2 is SASEGT. This CDR3 has 13 amino acids. The CDR3: CASTRVTEYGYTF. CDR3 in DNA: TGTGCCAGCACCCGGGTGACAGAGTATGGCTACACCTTC.

This clone was counted at least ten times. This chain connects TRBV2 to TRBJ2-5; TRBD1 or TRBD2 may be the D gene (6 bases each). The CDR3 has 14 residues. The V end was cut by 6 bases, the J end by 3 bases, with 14 bases between. The germline CDR1 and CDR2 sequences are SNHLY and FYNNEI. The CDR3 DNA is TGTGCCAGCAGCGCGGGGACATCAGAAGAGACCCAGTACTTC. Protein sequence: CASSAGTSEETQYF.